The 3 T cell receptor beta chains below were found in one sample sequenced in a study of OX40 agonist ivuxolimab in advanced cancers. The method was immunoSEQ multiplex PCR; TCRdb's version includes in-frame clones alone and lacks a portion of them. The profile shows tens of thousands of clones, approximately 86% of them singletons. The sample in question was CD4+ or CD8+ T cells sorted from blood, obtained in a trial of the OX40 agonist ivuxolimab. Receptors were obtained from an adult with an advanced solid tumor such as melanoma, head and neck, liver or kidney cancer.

The chain's CDR3 is CASTPTGGLNEKLFF. The CDR3 nucleotides are TGTGCCAGCACCCCTACCGGGGGACTTAATGAAAAACTGTTTTTT. J is TRBJ1-4 and V is TRBV7-9; TRBD1 is a possible D gene (5 bases). CDR3 length: 15 residues. Germline V CDR1 and CDR2: SEHNR, FQNEAQ (reference sequence). V was trimmed by 7 bases and J by 4 bases, leaving 16 bases between them.

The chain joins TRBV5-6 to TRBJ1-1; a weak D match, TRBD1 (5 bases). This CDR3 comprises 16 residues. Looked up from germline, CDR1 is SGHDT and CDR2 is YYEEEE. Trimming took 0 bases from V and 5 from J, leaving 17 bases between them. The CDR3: CASSLVLTELITEAFF. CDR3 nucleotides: TGTGCCAGCAGCTTGGTACTGACAGAGCTCATAACTGAAGCTTTCTTT.

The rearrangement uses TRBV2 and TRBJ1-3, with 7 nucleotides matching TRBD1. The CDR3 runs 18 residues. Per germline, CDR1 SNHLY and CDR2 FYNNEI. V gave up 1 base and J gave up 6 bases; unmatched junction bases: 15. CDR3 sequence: CASSEVPYLTGLENTIYF. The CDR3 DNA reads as TGTGCCAGCAGTGAAGTCCCTTACCTGACAGGGCTGGAAAACACCATATATTTT. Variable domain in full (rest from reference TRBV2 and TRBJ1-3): EPEVTQTPSHQVTQMGQEVILRCVPISNHLYFYWYRQILGQKVEFLVSFYNNEISEKSEIFDDQFSVERPDGSNFTLKIRSTKLEDSAMYFCASSEVPYLTGLENTIYFGEGSWLTVV.